A selection of T cell receptor beta chains follows, all from one sample in a study of cytomegalovirus exposure and HLA in healthy donors. Generated by immunoSEQ multiplex PCR, the TCRdb table keeps only in-frame clones and is missing some. This table has 110,000 or so clones, approximately 80% appearing once. The sample taken for sequencing was PBMCs. The origin of the receptors is a male donor in good health and CMV-seronegative. CDR3s include the opening cysteine and the closing phenylalanine or tryptophan. A D gene is named only where the DNA matches it firmly. The size field is filled for only some rows; it gives once, few, many or a size class.

J gene	clone size	V gene	D gene	CDR3 protein	CDR3 DNA
TRBJ1-5	-	TRBV7-8	-	CASREGRTDSNQPQHF	TGTGCCAGCAGGGAAGGGAGGACGGATAGCAATCAGCCCCAGCATTTT
TRBJ2-7	once	TRBV30	-	CAWSIGLPTYEQYF	TGTGCCTGGAGTATCGGACTGCCCACCTACGAGCAGTACTTC
TRBJ2-1	-	TRBV7-3	TRBD2	CASSLVPSGTLRNEQFF	TGTGCCAGCAGCTTAGTACCTAGCGGGACCCTTAGGAATGAGCAGTTCTTC
TRBJ2-4	-	TRBV19	-	CASSPLQGLIQYF	TGTGCCAGTAGTCCATTACAGGGTCTCATTCAGTACTTC
TRBJ1-5	-	TRBV2	-	CASSEARGPQHF	TGTGCCAGCAGTGAAGCGCGGGGGCCCCAGCATTTT
TRBJ1-5	-	TRBV19	-	CASSGRTELYSNQPQHF	TGTGCCAGTAGTGGAAGGACAGAGCTTTATAGCAATCAGCCCCAGCATTTT
TRBJ2-7	-	TRBV9	-	CASGRGIDSYEQYF	TGTGCCAGCGGCCGCGGAATTGACTCCTACGAGCAGTACTTC
TRBJ2-1	-	TRBV2	TRBD2	CASSAGTRDEQFF	TGTGCCAGCAGTGCCGGGACTAGGGATGAGCAGTTCTTC
TRBJ2-2	-	TRBV27	TRBD2	CASSKAGTTNTGELFF	TGTGCCAGCAGTAAGGCCGGGACTACTAACACCGGGGAGCTGTTTTTT
TRBJ2-3	few	TRBV6-1	-	CASGVGGGTDTQYF	TGTGCCAGCGGGGTGGGGGGAGGTACAGATACGCAGTATTTT
TRBJ2-3	-	TRBV6-4	-	CATRLREDTDTQYF	TGTGCCACCCGACTGCGGGAAGACACAGATACGCAGTATTTT
TRBJ2-6	-	TRBV11-1	-	CASSPERSGANVLTF	TGTGCCAGCAGCCCAGAGAGGTCTGGGGCCAACGTCCTGACTTTC
TRBJ1-4	-	TRBV9	-	CASSVGQGSNEKLFF	TGTGCCAGCAGCGTAGGGCAGGGCTCTAATGAAAAACTGTTTTTT
TRBJ1-5	-	TRBV27	-	CASSFNRGNQPQHF	TGTGCCAGCAGCTTCAACAGGGGCAATCAGCCCCAGCATTTT
TRBJ1-4	-	TRBV28	-	CASSLLGRYNEKLFF	TGTGCCAGCAGCTTATTGGGCAGGTATAATGAAAAACTGTTTTTT
TRBJ2-1	-	TRBV28	-	CASSLRGGNEQFF	TGTGCCAGCAGTCTTCGAGGGGGCAATGAGCAGTTCTTC
TRBJ1-1	once	TRBV5-1	-	CASSLAVNTEAFF	TGCGCCAGCAGCTTGGCTGTGAACACTGAAGCTTTCTTT
TRBJ1-6	-	TRBV6-5	TRBD1	CASKITGVNSPLHF	TGTGCCAGCAAGATAACAGGGGTAAATTCACCCCTCCACTTT
TRBJ2-7	-	TRBV7-9	TRBD2	CASSSTSGLREQYF	TGTGCCAGCAGTTCGACTAGCGGCCTACGGGAGCAGTACTTC
TRBJ1-2	-	TRBV6-5	TRBD1	CASSYARGQNYGYTF	TGTGCCAGCAGTTACGCCAGGGGGCAAAACTATGGCTACACCTTC
TRBJ1-5	-	TRBV9	-	CASSGGSNQPQHF	TGTGCCAGCTCGGGTGGGAGCAATCAGCCCCAGCATTTT
TRBJ2-1	once	TRBV5-1	TRBD1	CASSSLTGTGPFDSYNEQFF	TGCGCCAGCAGCTCGTTAACGGGGACAGGGCCTTTCGACTCCTACAATGAGCAGTTCTTC
TRBJ1-1	-	TRBV6-5	-	CASSYAQGSNTEAFF	TGTGCCAGCAGTTACGCGCAGGGATCGAACACTGAAGCTTTCTTT
TRBJ2-1	-	TRBV29-1	-	CSVPPAGGLNNEQFF	TGCAGCGTTCCCCCGGCAGGGGGGCTGAACAATGAGCAGTTCTTC
TRBJ2-2	-	TRBV10-3	-	CAISESIESTGELFF	TGTGCCATCAGTGAGTCTATAGAGAGCACCGGGGAGCTGTTTTTT
TRBJ2-7	-	TRBV12-2	-	CASRPSGVRHEQYF	TGTGCAAGTCGCCCTAGCGGGGTCCGACACGAGCAGTACTTC
TRBJ2-1	-	TRBV14	-	CASSQALPAHEQFF	TGTGCCAGCAGCCAAGCGTTACCCGCGCATGAGCAGTTCTTC
TRBJ2-7	-	TRBV21-1	-	CASKVPSGRDYEQYF	TGTGCCAGCAAGGTGCCCAGTGGCAGGGACTACGAGCAGTACTTC
TRBJ1-1	-	TRBV6-1	-	CASRISERGNTEAFF	TGTGCCAGCAGGATTTCGGAAAGGGGGAACACTGAAGCTTTCTTT
TRBJ1-4	-	TRBV5-1	-	CASSLGQATNEKLFF	TGCGCCAGCAGCTTGGGGCAGGCAACTAATGAAAAACTGTTTTTT
TRBJ2-7	-	TRBV7-2	TRBD2	CASSLEAGVFEQYF	TGTGCCAGCAGCTTAGAAGCGGGAGTTTTCGAGCAGTACTTC
TRBJ2-7	-	TRBV27	TRBD2	CASSLRAGEWYEQYF	TGTGCCAGCAGTTTAAGGGCGGGAGAGTGGTACGAGCAGTACTTC
TRBJ1-2	-	TRBV5-4	-	CASSLELGRGNGYTF	TGTGCCAGCAGCTTGGAGTTGGGCAGGGGAAATGGCTACACCTTC